This TCR beta chain originates from a study of cytomegalovirus exposure and HLA in healthy donors (dated by TCRdb to the late 2010s). About the study as a whole: According to an earlier analysis of 587 of the donors, some 180 million T cells yielded 117 million unique TCR beta sequences and approximately 300 Gb of sequence data. An early release that covered around 590 HLA-typed donors contained 300 to 350 gigabases of sequencing data and approximately 85 million unique TCR sequences. Among the roughly 410 genotyped donors, 75% to 90% belonged to the genetic ancestry cluster associated with self-reported Caucasian donors. The study aimed to test whether cataloging public T cell receptors could reveal signatures of past pathogen exposure. Using immunosequencing, the study profiled T cell repertoires from about 610 subjects and related those repertoires to cytomegalovirus serostatus. In addition to the first cohort of roughly 670 subjects, a separate validation cohort of 130 or so different subjects was used. To predict cytomegalovirus infection status, the study brought together high-throughput TCR immunosequencing, statistical association of individual TCRs with disease status, and machine learning. In a later analysis, previously published TCR beta repertoires from several hundred donors were re-analyzed and high-resolution HLA genotyping was added so that TCR occurrence patterns could be studied. In the later analysis, no new phenotypic data were used to find candidate immune exposures; instead, reliance was placed on TCR beta sequences and their occurrence across donors. An earlier analysis of a few hundred of the donors applied high-throughput TCR beta sequencing to assess whether each TCR beta V gene segment acted as functional or pseudogenic. Alongside the repertoire data, information on donor age, sex, ethnicity and CMV serostatus was compiled. In a later genetic analysis, genome-wide SNP genotypes for about 55% of the 666 donors were used, and that subset was treated as a discovery cohort. All discovery cohort repertoires had been generated on a single sequencing platform. Class I and class II HLA loci were covered by the typing at four-digit resolution. The number of donors typed differed by locus, with roughly 620-630 for A, B, C, DRB1 and DQB1, roughly 520 for DQA1, 606 for DPA1, and 472 for DPB1. Roughly five DR-DQ haplotypes were treated as single units for association and clustering because of strong linkage in the cohort. Across approximately 400 genotyped donors of the cohort, an average of about 250,000 unique TCR beta nucleotide sequences per donor were sequenced, and roughly a sixth of those sequences were non-productive. What the research found in general, with its limitations: Because counts were too low, seventeen rarely observed V segments, including chromosome 9 orphons, were left out of the earlier analysis of 587 of the donors. While some public TCRs were present in many individuals, most TCR sequences turned up only very rarely across donors. Correlated functional status among segregating V segments might be attributable to linkage disequilibrium, but an unknown experimental factor could not be ruled out. Assigning TCR associations to individual alleles was difficult when HLA alleles, especially DR and DQ, strongly co-occurred. Most CMV-associated TCR beta chains appeared to be HLA-restricted in a later analysis, and the HLA associations seemed to be driven largely by CMV exposure. CMV serostatus was the only immune exposure information available for the cohort. The authors suggested that the approach could potentially be generalized to other disease states and immunological phenotypes. In a later analysis, HLA-associated TCR beta chains were found to be more clonally expanded and to have lower generation probabilities than equally common non-associated chains. A later analysis found that TCR association rates varied across HLA loci, with DRB1 alleles showing the most associated TCRs and HLA-C alleles the fewest. A group of highly shared sequence variants was considered likely to be a technical artifact of the sequencing pipeline. The study listed 164 TCR beta chains as associated with cytomegalovirus. In a later analysis, around 17,000 TCR beta sequences were associated with specific HLA alleles at a false discovery rate of 0.05. The 87-base-pair reads could not distinguish some IMGT-functional V segments, including TRBV6-2 and TRBV6-3, so those segments were excluded. A further reported finding was that TCR beta sequences accurately predicted the HLA-A and HLA-B alleles for most subjects in the first cohort. In a later genetic analysis, a missense DCLRE1C variant was associated with V-gene and J-gene trimming of TCR beta chains, and the association was replicated in an independent cohort. A later analysis reported that several top co-occurrence clusters appeared linked to parvovirus B19, influenza, CMV and Epstein-Barr virus. Presence/absence analyses assumed roughly uniform sequencing depth across donors, an assumption that may not hold. A later genetic analysis reported fewer N-insertions in productive TCRs among donors in an Asian-associated ancestry cluster than the approximately 700-donor mean. Broadly in line with IMGT annotations, most TCR beta V segments showed up in productive rearrangements about 87% or about 30% of the time in an earlier analysis of about 500 of the donors. In vitro tests confirmed that a few of the cytomegalovirus-associated TCR beta chains recognize cytomegalovirus antigens. The classifier was reported to diagnose cytomegalovirus status with high specificity and sensitivity in both the original cohort and the validation cohort. Only TCR beta chains were sequenced in this cohort, and the absence of alpha or paired-chain data limited detectable features. Because some donors lacked HLA typing at each locus, the association tests relied only on the typed subset.

Its CDR3 holds 15 amino acids, cysteine through phenylalanine. Just the 45-base CDR3 DNA is kept, in frame starting at base 1. V loses 2 bases at its end and J loses 1 base; junction bases beyond the gene matches: 4. The germline V gene yields MDHEN for CDR1 and SYDVKM for CDR2. With respect to this clone: This clone's antigen is unknown. No qualities accompany the bases; no much larger clone lies one base away.

The library was produced with the immunoSEQ multiplex PCR assay. For the multiplex PCR, a mixture combining 60 forward primers for TCR Vbeta segments and 13 reverse primers for TCR Jbeta segments was used. The CDR3 region of rearranged TCR beta genes was amplified from genomic DNA by a multiplex PCR assay. On the Illumina HiSeq System, the amplified TCR beta libraries were sequenced as 87-base-pair reads. As for the original processing: In a later analysis, tens of millions of unique TCR beta chains were counted across the 650 to 700 repertoires, and roughly 10 million of these chains were shared by at least two donors. Raw reads were error-corrected and collapsed into unique sequences by a nearest-neighbor algorithm in which closely related sequences were merged to remove PCR and sequencing errors. V, D and J gene segments were assigned by aligning CDR3 sequences to IMGT reference sequences. Each retained sequence needed at least a six-nucleotide match to both a V gene segment and a J gene segment. A rearrangement was called productive if the CDR3 had no stop codons and remained in frame with V and J, and every other rearrangement was called non-productive. Following IMGT convention, CDR3 was defined as the stretch from the second conserved V-encoded cysteine to the conserved J-encoded phenylalanine. The earlier analysis of about 610 of the donors excluded any sequence lacking an unambiguous match to a single V gene segment. In an earlier analysis of 450 to 700 of the donors, V segments were called functional above 56.7% productive rearrangements and were called segregating when the between-donor standard deviation exceeded 5%. A statistical classification framework was developed to diagnose cytomegalovirus status using the catalog of TCR beta chain sequences. V and J gene assignment, in a later analysis, came from comparing TCR nucleotide sequences with IMGT/GENE-DB human TR gene sequences. Using the TCRdist pipeline, a later analysis assigned CDR3 sequences along with most-parsimonious VDJ recombination scenarios. In a later analysis, each TCR beta chain was defined by its CDR3 amino acid sequence together with its V-gene family, and reads without a unique V-gene family were excluded. As a way to deal with suspected cross-contamination and a sequencing artifact, a later analysis dropped roughly 600 nucleotide sequences that were highly shared and had low generation probability. A later analysis calculated a clonal expansion index for each public chain from normalized within-repertoire ranks of inferred template counts. In a later analysis, generation probabilities were computed using a VDJ recombination model fitted to out-of-frame rearrangements, and the results were checked against IGoR. A later analysis scored TCR-TCR, TCR-HLA and TCR-CMV co-occurrence with hypergeometric tests, applying a repertoire-size bias correction to TCR pairs. False discovery rates were estimated in a later analysis by permuting HLA or CMV assignments 20 times. In a later analysis, co-occurring TCRs were grouped with DBSCAN, and TCRdist sequence similarity was added when clustering was performed within HLA-allele-positive subsets. Repertoires with fewer than 30,000 or more than 120,000 public chains, plus five repertoires with anomalous nucleotide sharing, were excluded from co-occurrence clustering. TCRdb re-hosts the immuneACCESS table, in-frame sequences only. Its copies lack some clones; in the studies checked, an unresolved V gene accounts for under half of them, and the cause for the rest is not known. V, J and clone size derive from that table, while D and trimming were established from the DNA sequence. Within this sample are some 120,000 clones, with 77% of them counted one time only. The ten most abundant clones make up approximately 10% of the sample.

In total, over 600 healthy bone marrow donors made up the cohort. At the time of sampling, every cohort member was nominally healthy, though immune exposures that went unrecorded were likely present. The donor was CMV seropositive and was included in the group of some 290 seropositive cohort members. Each donor provided a peripheral blood sample, and peripheral blood mononuclear cells were used for TCR beta sequencing. The Qiagen DNeasy Blood Extraction Kit was used to extract genomic DNA from the blood cell samples. The chain is encoded by TRBV28 joined to TRBJ1-1, and 7 junctional nucleotides match TRBD1. The receptor's source is a man aged 35 to 55 in good health and CMV-seropositive. Sequenced material: PBMCs. CDR3 protein: CASSLRGRRNTEAFF. The sequenced DNA: TGTGCCAGCAGTTTAAGGGGGCGCAGGAACACTGAAGCTTTCTTT.